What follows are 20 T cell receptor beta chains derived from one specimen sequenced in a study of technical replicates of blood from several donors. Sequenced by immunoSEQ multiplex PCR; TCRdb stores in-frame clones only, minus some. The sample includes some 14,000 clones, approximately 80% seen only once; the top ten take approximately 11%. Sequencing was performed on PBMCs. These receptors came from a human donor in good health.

The CDR3 coding sequence is TGTGCCAGCAGCGGTTTCGGCCCTTCGACAGGGACCGTAAACTATGGCTACACCTTC. Amino acid sequence: CASSGFGPSTGTVNYGYTF. The chain joins TRBV9 to TRBJ1-2, with TRBD1 matching over 7 bases. Germline V gene data show CDR1 as SGDLS and CDR2 as YYNGEE. The CDR3 has 19 residues. Trimming removed 3 bases from V and 2 bases from J; junction bases left unmatched: 19.

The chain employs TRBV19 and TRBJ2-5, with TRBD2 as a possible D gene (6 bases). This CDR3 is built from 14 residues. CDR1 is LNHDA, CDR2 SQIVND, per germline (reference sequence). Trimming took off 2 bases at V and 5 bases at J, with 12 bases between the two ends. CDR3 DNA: TGTGCCAGTAGTATACACGGGGGTCAGGAGACCCAGTACTTC. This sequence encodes CASSIHGGQETQYF.

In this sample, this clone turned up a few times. Here the CDR3 reads CASSSLAGASYEQYF. The CDR3 nucleotides read TGTGCCAGCAGTTCCTTAGCGGGAGCCTCCTACGAGCAGTACTTC. The V gene is TRBV6-5, the J gene TRBJ2-7, with 9 bases lining up with TRBD2. J gave up 0 bases and V 4 bases, and 4 bases lay outside the gene matches. The germline V gene encodes CDR1 MNHEY and CDR2 SVGAGI. The length of the CDR3 is 15 residues.

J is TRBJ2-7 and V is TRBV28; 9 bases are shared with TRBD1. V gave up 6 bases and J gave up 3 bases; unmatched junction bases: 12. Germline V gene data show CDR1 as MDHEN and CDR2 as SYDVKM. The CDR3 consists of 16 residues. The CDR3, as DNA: TGTGCCAGCAGCCTCCCCTTCGGACAGGGGCGCTACGAGCAGTACTTC. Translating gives CASSLPFGQGRYEQYF.

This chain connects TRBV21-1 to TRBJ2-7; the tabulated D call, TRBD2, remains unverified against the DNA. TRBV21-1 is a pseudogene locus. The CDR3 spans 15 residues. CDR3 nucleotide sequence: TGTGCCAGCATTGTAAGAAGCGGGGCAATCTTAGAGCAGTACTTC. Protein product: CASIVRSGAILEQYF.

CDR3 in DNA: TGTGCCAGCAGTCCGGGAGGGGGCGCCTACAATGAGCAGTTCTTC. Protein: CASSPGGGAYNEQFF. The J gene is TRBJ2-1, the V gene TRBV11-3; tentative D call: TRBD2 (8 bases). Germline CDR1 SGHNT, CDR2 YENEEA. The CDR3 sequence is 15 residues long. The V end was cut by 6 bases, the J end by 2 bases, with 14 bases between.

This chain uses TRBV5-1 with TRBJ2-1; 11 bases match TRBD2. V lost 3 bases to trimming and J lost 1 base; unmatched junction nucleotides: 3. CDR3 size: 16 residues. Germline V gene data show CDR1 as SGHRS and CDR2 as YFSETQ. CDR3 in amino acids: CASSYGTSGSYNEQFF. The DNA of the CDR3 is TGCGCCAGCAGCTACGGGACTAGCGGTTCCTACAATGAGCAGTTCTTC.

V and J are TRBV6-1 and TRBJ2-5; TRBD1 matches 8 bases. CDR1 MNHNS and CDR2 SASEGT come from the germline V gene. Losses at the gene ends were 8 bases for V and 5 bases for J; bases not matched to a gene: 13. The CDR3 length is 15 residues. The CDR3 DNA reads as TGTGCCAGCCACCTGGGACAGGCGGGCGAGGAGACCCAGTACTTC. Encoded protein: CASHLGQAGEETQYF.

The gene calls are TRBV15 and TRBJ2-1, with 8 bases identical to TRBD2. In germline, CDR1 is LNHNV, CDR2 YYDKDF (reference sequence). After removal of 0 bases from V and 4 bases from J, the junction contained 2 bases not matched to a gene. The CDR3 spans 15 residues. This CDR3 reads CATSRDTGGYNEQFF. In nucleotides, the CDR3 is TGTGCCACCAGCAGAGACACGGGAGGGTACAATGAGCAGTTCTTC.

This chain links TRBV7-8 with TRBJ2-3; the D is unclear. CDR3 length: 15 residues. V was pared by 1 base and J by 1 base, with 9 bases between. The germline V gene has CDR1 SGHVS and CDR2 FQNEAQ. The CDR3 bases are TGTGCCAGCAGCTTAGTTATGGGCGGCACAGATACGCAGTATTTT. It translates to CASSLVMGGTDTQYF.

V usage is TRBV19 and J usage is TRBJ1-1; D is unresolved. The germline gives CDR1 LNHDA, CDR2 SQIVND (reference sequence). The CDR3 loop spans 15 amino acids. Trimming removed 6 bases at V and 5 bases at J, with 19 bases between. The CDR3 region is CASRPGGGRGTEAFF. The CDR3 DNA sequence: TGTGCCAGTAGGCCTGGAGGAGGGAGAGGGACTGAAGCTTTCTTT. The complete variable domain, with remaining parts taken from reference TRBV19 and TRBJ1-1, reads DGGITQSPKYLFRKEGQNVTLSCEQNLNHDAMYWYRQDPGQGLRLIYYSQIVNDFQKGDIAEGYSVSREKKESFPLTVTSAQKNPTAFYLCASRPGGGRGTEAFFGQGTRLTVV.

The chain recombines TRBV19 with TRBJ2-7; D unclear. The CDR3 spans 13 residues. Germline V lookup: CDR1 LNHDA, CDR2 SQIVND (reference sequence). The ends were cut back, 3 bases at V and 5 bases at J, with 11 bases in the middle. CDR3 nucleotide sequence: TGTGCCAGTAGTATGGTGGCAGTCCACGAGCAGTACTTC. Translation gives CASSMVAVHEQYF.

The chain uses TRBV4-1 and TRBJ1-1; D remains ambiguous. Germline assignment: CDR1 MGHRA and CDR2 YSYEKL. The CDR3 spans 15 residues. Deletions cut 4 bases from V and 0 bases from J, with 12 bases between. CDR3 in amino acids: CASSLTQVLNTEAFF. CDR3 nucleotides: TGCGCCAGCAGCCTAACTCAGGTATTGAACACTGAAGCTTTCTTT.

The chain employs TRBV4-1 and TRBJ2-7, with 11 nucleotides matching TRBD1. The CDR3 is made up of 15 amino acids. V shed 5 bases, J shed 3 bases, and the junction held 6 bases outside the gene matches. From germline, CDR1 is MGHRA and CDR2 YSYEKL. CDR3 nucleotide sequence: TGCGCCAGCAGCTCCGGGACAGGGGGGCTCTACGAGCAGTACTTC. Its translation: CASSSGTGGLYEQYF.

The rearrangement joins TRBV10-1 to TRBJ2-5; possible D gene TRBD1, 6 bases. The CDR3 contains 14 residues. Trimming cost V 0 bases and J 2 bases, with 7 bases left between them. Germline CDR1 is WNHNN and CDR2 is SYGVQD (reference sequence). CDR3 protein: CASSESTGQETQYF. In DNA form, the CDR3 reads TGCGCCAGCAGTGAGTCGACAGGTCAAGAGACCCAGTACTTC.

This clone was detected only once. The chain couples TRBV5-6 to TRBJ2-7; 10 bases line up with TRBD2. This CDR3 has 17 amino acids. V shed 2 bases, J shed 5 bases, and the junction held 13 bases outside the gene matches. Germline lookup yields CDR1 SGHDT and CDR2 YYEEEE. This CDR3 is CASSFSSGRAFTHEQYF. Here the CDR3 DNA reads TGTGCCAGCAGCTTTTCGAGCGGGAGGGCCTTTACCCACGAGCAGTACTTC.

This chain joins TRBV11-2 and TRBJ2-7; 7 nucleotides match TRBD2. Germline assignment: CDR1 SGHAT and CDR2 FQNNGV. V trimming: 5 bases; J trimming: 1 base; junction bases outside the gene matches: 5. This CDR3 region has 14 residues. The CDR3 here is CASSDLAESYEQYF. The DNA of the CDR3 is TGTGCCAGCAGCGATCTAGCGGAATCCTACGAGCAGTACTTC. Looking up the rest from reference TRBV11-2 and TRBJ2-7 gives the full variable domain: EAGVAQSPRYKIIEKRQSVAFWCNPISGHATLYWYQQILGQGPKLLIQFQNNGVVDDSQLPKDRFSAERLKGVDSTLKIQPAKLEDSAVYLCASSDLAESYEQYFGPGTRLTVT.

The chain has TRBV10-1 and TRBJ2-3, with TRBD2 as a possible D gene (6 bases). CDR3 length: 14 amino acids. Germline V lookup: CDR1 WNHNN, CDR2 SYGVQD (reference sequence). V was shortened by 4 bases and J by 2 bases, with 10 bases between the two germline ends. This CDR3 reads CASSVGGNTDTQYF. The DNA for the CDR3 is TGCGCCAGCAGTGTAGGCGGGAACACAGATACGCAGTATTTT.

This CDR3 reads CASSQDGTGGSGELFF. In nucleotides, the CDR3 is TGTGCCAGCAGCCAAGATGGGACAGGGGGCTCCGGGGAGCTGTTTTTT. V is TRBV4-2 and J is TRBJ2-2, with TRBD1 matching over 12 bases. After removal of 0 bases from V and 6 bases from J, the junction contained 2 bases not matched to a gene. Germline V lookup: CDR1 LGHNA, CDR2 YNFKEQ. This CDR3 spans 16 amino acids.

CDR3 nucleotides: TGTGCCAGCAGCTTAGCGGGGTGGCCTGAGCAGTTCTTC. It translates to CASSLAGWPEQFF. The V gene is TRBV2, the J gene TRBJ2-1, with 8 positions matching TRBD2. V dropped 6 bases and J dropped 9; count of bases not matched to a gene: 7. This CDR3 region has 13 residues. The germline gives CDR1 SNHLY, CDR2 FYNNEI.